The rows below give T cell receptor beta chains drawn from one sample of a study of blood T cell repertoires in COVID-19. The assay was immunoSEQ multiplex PCR, and TCRdb's table has in-frame clones only and misses some. Of just over 150,000 clones in the sample, 85% to 95% are singletons; the top ten hold 3.5% to 5%. Sample: peripheral blood. The receptors derive from a woman in her forties or fifties with acute or convalescent COVID-19. Each CDR3 is given with its conserved first and last residue. Fields, in order: V gene, D gene, clone size, J gene, CDR3 DNA, CDR3 protein. A D gene is named only where the DNA matches it firmly. Size is stated for part of the rows, as once, few or many counts, or as a class when the clone is expanded.

V gene: TRBV19; D gene: NA; clone size: NA; J gene: TRBJ1-5; CDR3 DNA: TGTGCCAGTAGTAGCGAACTTCAGGGAGGGGGAAGCAATCAGCCCCAGCATTTT; CDR3 protein: CASSSELQGGGSNQPQHF
V gene: TRBV3-1/TRBV3-2; D gene: TRBD1; clone size: NA; J gene: TRBJ1-2; CDR3 DNA: TGTGCCAGCAGTTGGACAGGGAATGGCTACACCTTC; CDR3 protein: CASSWTGNGYTF
V gene: TRBV28; D gene: TRBD1; clone size: NA; J gene: TRBJ1-5; CDR3 DNA: TGTGCCAGCAGCAAAACAGGGGGCATCAATCAGCCCCAGCATTTT; CDR3 protein: CASSKTGGINQPQHF
V gene: TRBV6-5; D gene: NA; clone size: few; J gene: TRBJ1-5; CDR3 DNA: TGTGCCAGCAGTTTAGGGAGGTCGGGCAATCAGCCCCAGCATTTT; CDR3 protein: CASSLGRSGNQPQHF
V gene: TRBV6-5; D gene: NA; clone size: NA; J gene: TRBJ1-5; CDR3 DNA: TGTGCCAGCAGCCGCGGAGACAATCAGCCCCAGCATTTT; CDR3 protein: CASSRGDNQPQHF
V gene: TRBV25-1; D gene: TRBD1; clone size: NA; J gene: TRBJ1-5; CDR3 DNA: TGTGCCAGCCGACAGGGCGGGAGCAATCAGCCCCAGCATTTT; CDR3 protein: CASRQGGSNQPQHF
V gene: TRBV27; D gene: NA; clone size: NA; J gene: TRBJ1-1; CDR3 DNA: TGTGCCAGCACCCGGGGGGGGGCTAGGGCTGAAGCTTTCTTT; CDR3 protein: CASTRGGARAEAFF
V gene: TRBV5-4; D gene: TRBD1; clone size: once; J gene: TRBJ1-2; CDR3 DNA: TGTGCCAGCAGTCTATTTGACAGGGATAACTATGGCTACACCTTC; CDR3 protein: CASSLFDRDNYGYTF
V gene: TRBV7-9; D gene: NA; clone size: NA; J gene: TRBJ1-5; CDR3 DNA: TGTGCCAGCAGCCCCTCTTATAGCAATCAGCCCCAGCATTTT; CDR3 protein: CASSPSYSNQPQHF
V gene: TRBV20-1; D gene: NA; clone size: NA; J gene: TRBJ2-1; CDR3 DNA: TGCAGTGCTACCCTAAAAAATGAGCAGTTCTTC; CDR3 protein: CSATLKNEQFF
V gene: TRBV4-1; D gene: NA; clone size: NA; J gene: TRBJ1-6; CDR3 DNA: TGCGCCAGCAGCCCGGGGTCGGTACAGATTAATTCACCCCTCCACTTT; CDR3 protein: CASSPGSVQINSPLHF
V gene: TRBV19; D gene: NA; clone size: NA; J gene: TRBJ1-4; CDR3 DNA: TGTGCCAGTAGCCATCGGGTGGCGGATGAAAAACTGTTTTTT; CDR3 protein: CASSHRVADEKLFF
V gene: TRBV7-6; D gene: TRBD1; clone size: NA; J gene: TRBJ1-1; CDR3 DNA: TGTGCCAGCAGCCCCCGAGGGACAGTTAACACTGAAGCTTTCTTT; CDR3 protein: CASSPRGTVNTEAFF
V gene: TRBV9; D gene: TRBD1; clone size: NA; J gene: TRBJ1-6; CDR3 DNA: TGTGCCAGCAGCGCCGGTACAGGGGTGTATAATTCACCCCTCCACTTT; CDR3 protein: CASSAGTGVYNSPLHF